This entry features one T cell receptor beta chain sequence. Its antigen is not known. This CDR3 region has 16 residues. The V gene's germline CDR1 is LGHDT and CDR2 YNNKEL (reference sequence). V was trimmed by 1 base and J by 1 base, leaving 13 bases between them. TCRdb's table, derived via immunoSEQ multiplex PCR, lists solely in-frame clones and lacks some. The top ten clones hold roughly 10% of a sample with roughly 300,000 clones, about 86% of them seen once. The data stem from a study of Ad26.COV2.S vaccination and SARS-CoV-2 variants. Regarding the study as a whole: Reported post-vaccination CD8+ and CD4+ T cell responses to spike showed substantial breadth.

Stated treatment: around 19 received Ad26.COV2.S at low or high dose, single or two shots; roughly five received placebo; per-sample allocation not given. After the first vaccine or placebo injection, samples were drawn on day 63. Boston provided a donor who was an adult aged 18-55 years. The sequenced sample was peripheral blood, obtained in a trial of Ad26.COV2.S vaccine versus placebo. This receptor was obtained from a person aged 18-65 years who received the Ad26.COV2.S COVID-19 vaccine or a placebo. The rearrangement links TRBV3-1 (or the pseudogene TRBV3-2) to TRBJ1-2; D is undetermined. CDR3 nucleotide sequence: TGTGCCAGCAGCCAAGCCCAGGATCGCGATAACTATGGCTACACCTTC. Translated, it gives CASSQAQDRDNYGYTF.